This TCR beta chain was identified during a study of brain T cells in children with intractable seizures. The time point here: blood from clinic visit 5 months post-surgery; TSC patient then seizure free. The sequenced cases were selected for having the highest brain T cell transcript signatures. Pre-surgery treatment included at least one anti-epileptic drug. Whole-study findings and limits: HCMV serostatus was not known, and viral specificity came from CDR3 similarity only. Pre-surgery blood may have been undersampled, hiding some clones.

Clones were read by immunoSEQ multiplex PCR, and TCRdb kept only the in-frame ones, dropping some. The sample lists about 340,000 clones; 93% were seen once. In the case of this clone: What it recognizes is unknown.

Between the trimmed V and J ends, which lost 5 bases and 6 bases, there was a span of 13 bases. This CDR3 region has 12 residues. Germline V gene data show CDR1 as GTSNPN and CDR2 as SVGIG (reference sequence). The sequencing used peripheral blood, collected about 5 months after surgery. The chain combines TRBV30 with TRBJ1-1; D unresolved. The source of this sequence is a boy younger than two with tuberous sclerosis and intractable seizures. The CDR3 bases are TGTGCCTGGGTTGGTCGAGTCCCTGAAGCTTTCTTT. Amino acid sequence: CAWVGRVPEAFF.